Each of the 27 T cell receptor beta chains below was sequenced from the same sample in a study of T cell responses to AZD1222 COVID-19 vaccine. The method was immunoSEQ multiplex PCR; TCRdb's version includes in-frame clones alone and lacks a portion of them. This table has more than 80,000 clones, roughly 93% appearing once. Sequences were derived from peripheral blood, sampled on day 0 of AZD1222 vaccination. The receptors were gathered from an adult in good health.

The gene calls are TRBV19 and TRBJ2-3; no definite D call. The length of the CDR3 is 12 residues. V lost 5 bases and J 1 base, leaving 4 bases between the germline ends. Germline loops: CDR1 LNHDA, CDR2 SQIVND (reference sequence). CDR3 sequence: CASSVGTDTQYF. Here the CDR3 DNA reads TGTGCCAGTAGTGTGGGCACAGATACGCAGTATTTT.

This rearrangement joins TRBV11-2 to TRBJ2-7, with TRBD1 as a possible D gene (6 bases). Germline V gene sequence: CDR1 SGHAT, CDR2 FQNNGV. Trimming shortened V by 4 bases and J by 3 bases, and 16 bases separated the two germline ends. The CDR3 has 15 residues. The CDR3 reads CASSYIPGQNYEQYF. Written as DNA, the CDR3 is TGTGCCAGCAGCTACATCCCAGGACAGAACTACGAGCAGTACTTC.

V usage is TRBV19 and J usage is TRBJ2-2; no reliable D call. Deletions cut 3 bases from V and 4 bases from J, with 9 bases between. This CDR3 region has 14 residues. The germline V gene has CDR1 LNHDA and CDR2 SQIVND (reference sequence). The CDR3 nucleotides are TGTGCCAGTAGTATCTCTGGGCGCACCGGGGAGCTGTTTTTT. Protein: CASSISGRTGELFF.

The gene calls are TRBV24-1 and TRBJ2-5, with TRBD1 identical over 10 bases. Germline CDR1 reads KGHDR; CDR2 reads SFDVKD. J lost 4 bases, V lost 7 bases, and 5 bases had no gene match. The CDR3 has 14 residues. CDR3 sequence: CATSIGQGVETQYF. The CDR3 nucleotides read TGTGCCACCAGCATCGGACAGGGGGTAGAGACCCAGTACTTC.

In DNA, the CDR3 is TGTGCCTACATACCATCCGGGACAGCGCTCTACGAGCAGTACTTC. Its protein product is CAYIPSGTALYEQYF. V usage is TRBV30 and J usage is TRBJ2-7, with 7 nucleotides matching TRBD1. V gave up 7 bases and J gave up 3 bases; unmatched junction bases: 15. The CDR3 contains 15 residues. Germline CDR1 GTSNPN, CDR2 SVGIG (reference sequence).

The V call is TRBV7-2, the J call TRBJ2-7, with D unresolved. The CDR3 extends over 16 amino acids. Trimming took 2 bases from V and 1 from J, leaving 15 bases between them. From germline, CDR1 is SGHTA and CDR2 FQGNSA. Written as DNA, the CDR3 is TGTGCCAGCAGCTTAACTATATTGGGCAGATCCTACGAGCAGTACTTC. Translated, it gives CASSLTILGRSYEQYF.

CDR3 DNA: TGTGCCAGCAGCTTGGGGACAGGATATGGAAACACCATATATTTT. This gives the protein CASSLGTGYGNTIYF. This chain links TRBV5-8 with TRBJ1-3; 7 bases are shared with TRBD1. This CDR3 region has 15 residues. The V and J ends lost 0 bases and 3 bases, in that order; junction bases with no gene match: 3. Germline assignment: CDR1 SGHTS and CDR2 YDEGEE.

The CDR3 reads CASSPDRVRTEAFF. The CDR3 DNA reads as TGTGCCAGCAGCCCCGACAGGGTAAGGACTGAAGCTTTCTTT. V gene TRBV7-2 combines with J gene TRBJ1-1; 7 bases align to TRBD1. The ends lost 5 bases at V and 5 bases at J; junction bases unmatched: 8. Germline V lookup: CDR1 SGHTA, CDR2 FQGNSA. CDR3 size: 14 residues.

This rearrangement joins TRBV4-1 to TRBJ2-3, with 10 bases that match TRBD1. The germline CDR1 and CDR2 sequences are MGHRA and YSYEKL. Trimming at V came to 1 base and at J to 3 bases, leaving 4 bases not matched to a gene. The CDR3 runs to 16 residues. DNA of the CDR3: TGCGCCAGCAGCCAAGGCCGACAGGGGGCTACAGATACGCAGTATTTT. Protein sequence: CASSQGRQGATDTQYF.

Here the CDR3 DNA reads TGTGCCAGCAGCTTACTCCTGTTTTTT. Protein product: CASSLLLFF. This rearrangement joins TRBV7-3 to TRBJ1-4; D gene unclear. Trimming took off 2 bases at V and 14 bases at J, with 3 bases between the two ends. The germline V gene has CDR1 SGHTA and CDR2 FQGTGA. This CDR3 region has 9 residues.

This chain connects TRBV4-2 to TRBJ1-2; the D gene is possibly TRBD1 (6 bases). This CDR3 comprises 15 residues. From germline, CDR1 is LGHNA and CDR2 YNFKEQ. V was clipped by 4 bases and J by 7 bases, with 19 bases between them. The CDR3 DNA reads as TGTGCCAGCAGCCCTCGGGACACCGTCGATGGTGGCTACACCTTC. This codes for CASSPRDTVDGGYTF.

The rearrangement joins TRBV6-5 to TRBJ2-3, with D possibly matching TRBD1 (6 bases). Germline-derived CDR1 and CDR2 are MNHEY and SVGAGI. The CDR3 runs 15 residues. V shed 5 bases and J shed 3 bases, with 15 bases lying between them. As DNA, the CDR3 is TGTGCCAGCAGTATGAGCACAGGGTCTACAGATACGCAGTATTTT. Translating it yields CASSMSTGSTDTQYF.

The CDR3 DNA reads TGCGCCAGCAGCCAAGAAACCTCGGGACAGGTTAATTCACCCCTCCACTTT. Protein product: CASSQETSGQVNSPLHF. The chain is built from TRBV4-1 and TRBJ1-6; TRBD1 matches at 8 bases. The germline gives CDR1 MGHRA, CDR2 YSYEKL. J gave up 6 bases and V 0 bases, and 7 bases lay outside the gene matches. The CDR3 contains 17 residues.

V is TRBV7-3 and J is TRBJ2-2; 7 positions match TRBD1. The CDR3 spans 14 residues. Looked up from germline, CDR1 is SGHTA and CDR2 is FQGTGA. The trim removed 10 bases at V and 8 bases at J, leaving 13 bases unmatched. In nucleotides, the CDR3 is TGTGCCACTAAGACAGGGCCCAGTTCTGGGGAGCTGTTTTTT. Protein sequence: CATKTGPSSGELFF.

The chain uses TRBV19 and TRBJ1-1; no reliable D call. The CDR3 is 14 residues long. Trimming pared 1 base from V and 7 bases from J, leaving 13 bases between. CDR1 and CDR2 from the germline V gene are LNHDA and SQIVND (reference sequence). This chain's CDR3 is CASSIGAGIGEAFF. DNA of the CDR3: TGTGCCAGTAGTATAGGGGCGGGAATCGGTGAAGCTTTCTTT.

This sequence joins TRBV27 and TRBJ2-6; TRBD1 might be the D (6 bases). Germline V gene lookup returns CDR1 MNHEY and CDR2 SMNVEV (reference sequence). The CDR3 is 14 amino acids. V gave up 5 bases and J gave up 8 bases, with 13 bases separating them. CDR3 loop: CASSPFRGPNVLTF. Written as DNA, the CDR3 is TGTGCCAGCAGTCCTTTCAGGGGACCCAACGTCCTGACTTTC.

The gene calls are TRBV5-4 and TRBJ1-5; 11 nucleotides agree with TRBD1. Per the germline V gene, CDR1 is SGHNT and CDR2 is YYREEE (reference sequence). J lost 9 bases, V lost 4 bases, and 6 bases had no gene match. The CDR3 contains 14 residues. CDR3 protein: CASSEDRGLLPQHF. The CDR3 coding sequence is TGTGCCAGCAGCGAGGACAGGGGGCTACTGCCCCAGCATTTT.

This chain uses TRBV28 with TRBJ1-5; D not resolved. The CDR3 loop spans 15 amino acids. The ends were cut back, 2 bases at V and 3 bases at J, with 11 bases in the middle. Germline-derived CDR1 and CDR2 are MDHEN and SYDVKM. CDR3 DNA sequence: TGTGCCAGCAGTTTAACGGCGGCAGACAATCAGCCCCAGCATTTT. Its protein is CASSLTAADNQPQHF.

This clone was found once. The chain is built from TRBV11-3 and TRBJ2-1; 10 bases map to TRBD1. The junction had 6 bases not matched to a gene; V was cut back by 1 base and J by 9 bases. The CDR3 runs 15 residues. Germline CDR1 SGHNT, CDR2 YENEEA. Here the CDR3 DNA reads TGTGCCAGCAGCTTAGGACAGGGGGCGACTAGTGAGCAGTTCTTC. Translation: CASSLGQGATSEQFF.

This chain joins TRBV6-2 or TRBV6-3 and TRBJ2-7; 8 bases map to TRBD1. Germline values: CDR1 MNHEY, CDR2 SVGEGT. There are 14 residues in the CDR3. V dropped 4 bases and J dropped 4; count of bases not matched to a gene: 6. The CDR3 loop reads CASSSQQGVYEQYF. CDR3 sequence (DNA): TGTGCCAGCAGTTCTCAACAGGGGGTATACGAGCAGTACTTC.

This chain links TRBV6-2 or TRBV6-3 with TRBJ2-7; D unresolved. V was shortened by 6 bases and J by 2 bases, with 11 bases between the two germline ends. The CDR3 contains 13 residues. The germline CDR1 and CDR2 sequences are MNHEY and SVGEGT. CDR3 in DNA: TGTGCCAGCAGCCCTCCCCACACCTACGAGCAGTACTTC. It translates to CASSPPHTYEQYF.

CDR3 DNA: TGTGCTAGTGGTTTAGGGCAGGGGGCGGTCTACAATGAGCAGTTCTTC. This sequence encodes CASGLGQGAVYNEQFF. The genes are TRBV12-5 and TRBJ2-1; 8 bases align to TRBD1. The CDR3 covers 16 residues. V was clipped by 3 bases and J by 3 bases; unmatched bases: 7. Germline loops: CDR1 LGHNT, CDR2 FRNRAP.

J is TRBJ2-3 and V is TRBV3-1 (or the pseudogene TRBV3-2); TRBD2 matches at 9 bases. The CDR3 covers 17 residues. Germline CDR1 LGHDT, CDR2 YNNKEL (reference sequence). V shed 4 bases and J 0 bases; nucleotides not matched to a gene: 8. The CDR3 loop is CASSPTHSGGSTDTQYF. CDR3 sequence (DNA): TGTGCCAGCAGCCCAACTCATAGCGGGGGAAGCACAGATACGCAGTATTTT.

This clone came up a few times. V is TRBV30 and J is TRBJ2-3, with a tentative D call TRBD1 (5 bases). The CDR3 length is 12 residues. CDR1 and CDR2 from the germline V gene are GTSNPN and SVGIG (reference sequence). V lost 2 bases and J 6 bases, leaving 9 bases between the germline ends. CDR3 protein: CAWSSGMDTQYF. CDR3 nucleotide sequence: TGTGCCTGGAGTTCAGGGATGGATACGCAGTATTTT.

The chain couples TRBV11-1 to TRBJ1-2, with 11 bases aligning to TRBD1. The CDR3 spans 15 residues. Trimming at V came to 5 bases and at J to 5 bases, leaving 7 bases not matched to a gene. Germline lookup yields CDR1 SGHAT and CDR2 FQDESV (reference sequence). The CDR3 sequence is CASSAGRDRGYGYTF. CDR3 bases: TGTGCCAGCAGCGCAGGACGGGACAGGGGGTATGGCTACACCTTC.

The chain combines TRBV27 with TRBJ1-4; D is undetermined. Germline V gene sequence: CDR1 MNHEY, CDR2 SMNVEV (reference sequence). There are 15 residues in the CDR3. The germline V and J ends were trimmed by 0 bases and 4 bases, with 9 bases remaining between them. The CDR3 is CASSLSASFNEKLFF. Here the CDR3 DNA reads TGTGCCAGCAGTTTATCTGCGTCCTTTAATGAAAAACTGTTTTTT.

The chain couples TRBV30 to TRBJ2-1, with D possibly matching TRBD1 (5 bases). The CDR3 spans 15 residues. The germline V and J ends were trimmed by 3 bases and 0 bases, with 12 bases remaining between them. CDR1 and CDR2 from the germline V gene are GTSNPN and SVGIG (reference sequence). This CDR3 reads CAWRTDLSSYNEQFF. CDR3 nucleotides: TGTGCCTGGAGGACAGACCTTTCCTCCTACAATGAGCAGTTCTTC.